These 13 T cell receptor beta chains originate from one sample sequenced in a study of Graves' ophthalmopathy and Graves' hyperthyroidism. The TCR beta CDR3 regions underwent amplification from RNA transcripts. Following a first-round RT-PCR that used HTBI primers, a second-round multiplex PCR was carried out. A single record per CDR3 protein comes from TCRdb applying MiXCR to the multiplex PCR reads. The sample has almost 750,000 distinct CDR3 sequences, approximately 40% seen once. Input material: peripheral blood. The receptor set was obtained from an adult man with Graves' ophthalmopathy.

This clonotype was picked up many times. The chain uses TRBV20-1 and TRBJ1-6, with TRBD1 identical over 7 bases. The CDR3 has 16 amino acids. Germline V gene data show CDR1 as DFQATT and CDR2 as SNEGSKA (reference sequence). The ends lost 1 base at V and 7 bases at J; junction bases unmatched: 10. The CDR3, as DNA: TGCAGTGCTAGAGGACCGGGGGACAGAAGGAATTCACCCCTCCACTTT. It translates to CSARGPGDRRNSPLHF.

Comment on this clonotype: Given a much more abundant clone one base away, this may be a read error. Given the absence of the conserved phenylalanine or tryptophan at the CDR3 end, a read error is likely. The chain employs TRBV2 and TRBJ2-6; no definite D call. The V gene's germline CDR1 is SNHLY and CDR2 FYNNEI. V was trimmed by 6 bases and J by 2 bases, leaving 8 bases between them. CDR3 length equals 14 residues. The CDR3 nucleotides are TGTGCCAGCAGACAGAGCCCTGGGGCCAACGTCCTGACTCTC. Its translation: CASRQSPGANVLTL.

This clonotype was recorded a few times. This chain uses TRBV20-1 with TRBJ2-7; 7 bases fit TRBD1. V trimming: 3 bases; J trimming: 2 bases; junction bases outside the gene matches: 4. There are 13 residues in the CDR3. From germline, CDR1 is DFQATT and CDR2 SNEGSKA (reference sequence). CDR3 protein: CSARDRRAYEQYF. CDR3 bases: TGCAGTGCTAGGGACAGGCGAGCCTACGAGCAGTACTTC.

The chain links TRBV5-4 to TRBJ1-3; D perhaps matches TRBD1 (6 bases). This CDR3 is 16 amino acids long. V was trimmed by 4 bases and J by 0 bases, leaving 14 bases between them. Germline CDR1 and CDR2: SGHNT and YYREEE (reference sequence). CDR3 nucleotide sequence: TGTGCCAGCAGCCTCGCCCCAGGGGACTCTGGAAACACCATATATTTT. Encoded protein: CASSLAPGDSGNTIYF.

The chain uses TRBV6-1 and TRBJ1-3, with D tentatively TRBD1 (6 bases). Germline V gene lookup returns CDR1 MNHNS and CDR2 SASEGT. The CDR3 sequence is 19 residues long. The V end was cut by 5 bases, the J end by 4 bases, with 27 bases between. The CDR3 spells CASSSGRGRVASLGNTIYF. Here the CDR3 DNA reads TGTGCCAGCAGTAGTGGTAGGGGGAGAGTCGCCTCGTTAGGAAACACCATATATTTT.

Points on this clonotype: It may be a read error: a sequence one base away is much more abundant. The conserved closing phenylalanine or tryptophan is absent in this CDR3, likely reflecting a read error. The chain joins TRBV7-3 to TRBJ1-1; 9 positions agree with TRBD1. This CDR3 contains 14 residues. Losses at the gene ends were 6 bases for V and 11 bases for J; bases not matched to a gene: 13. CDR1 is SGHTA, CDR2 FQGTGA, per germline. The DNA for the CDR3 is TGTGCCAGCAGAGACGGGACAGGGAGGGGAGAGGCTTTCCTT. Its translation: CASRDGTGRGEAFL.

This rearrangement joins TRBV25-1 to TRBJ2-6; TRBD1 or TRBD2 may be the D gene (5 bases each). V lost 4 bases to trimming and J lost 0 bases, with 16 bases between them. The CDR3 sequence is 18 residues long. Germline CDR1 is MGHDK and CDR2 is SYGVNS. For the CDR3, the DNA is TGTGCCAGCAGTGCTAGCCAGGGCCGAGCCTCTGGGGCCAACGTCCTGACTTTC. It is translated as CASSASQGRASGANVLTF.

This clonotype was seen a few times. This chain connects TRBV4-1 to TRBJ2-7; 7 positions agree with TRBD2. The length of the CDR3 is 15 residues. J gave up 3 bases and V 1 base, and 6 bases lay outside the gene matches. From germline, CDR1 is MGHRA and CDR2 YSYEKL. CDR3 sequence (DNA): TGCGCCAGCAGCCAAGGCTTGACTAGCAGCTACGAGCAGTACTTC. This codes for CASSQGLTSSYEQYF.

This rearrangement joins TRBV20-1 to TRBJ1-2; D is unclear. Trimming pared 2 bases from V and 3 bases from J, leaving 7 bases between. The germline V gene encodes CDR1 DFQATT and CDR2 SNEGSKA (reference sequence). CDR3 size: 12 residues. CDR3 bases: TGCAGTGCTAGAAAGTCAGACTATGGCTACACCTTC. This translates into CSARKSDYGYTF.

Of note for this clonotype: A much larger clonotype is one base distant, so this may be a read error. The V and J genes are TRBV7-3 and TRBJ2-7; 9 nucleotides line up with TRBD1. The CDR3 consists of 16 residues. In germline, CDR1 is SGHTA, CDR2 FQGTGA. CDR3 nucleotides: TGTACCAGCAGCTTAGGCGGTGGACAGGGGTCCTACGAGCAGTACTTC. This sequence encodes CTSSLGGGQGSYEQYF.

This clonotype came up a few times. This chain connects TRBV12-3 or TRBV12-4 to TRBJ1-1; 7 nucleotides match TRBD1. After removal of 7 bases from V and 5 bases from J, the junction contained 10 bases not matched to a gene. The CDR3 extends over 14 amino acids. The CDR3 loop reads CASTMKGARTEAFF. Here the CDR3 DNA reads TGTGCCAGCACCATGAAGGGGGCGCGTACTGAAGCTTTCTTT.

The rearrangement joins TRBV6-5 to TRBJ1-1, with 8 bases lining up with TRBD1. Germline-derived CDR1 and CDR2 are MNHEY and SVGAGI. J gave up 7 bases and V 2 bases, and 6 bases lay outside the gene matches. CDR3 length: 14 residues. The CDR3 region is CASSYRAGGDEAFF. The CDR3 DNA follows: TGTGCCAGCAGTTACCGGGCAGGGGGCGATGAAGCTTTCTTT.

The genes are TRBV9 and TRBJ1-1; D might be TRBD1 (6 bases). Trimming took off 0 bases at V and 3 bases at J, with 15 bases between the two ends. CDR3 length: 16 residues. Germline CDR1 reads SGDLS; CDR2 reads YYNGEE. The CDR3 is CASSVAPQGTDTEAFF. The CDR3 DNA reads TGTGCCAGCAGCGTAGCCCCTCAGGGGACGGACACTGAAGCTTTCTTT.